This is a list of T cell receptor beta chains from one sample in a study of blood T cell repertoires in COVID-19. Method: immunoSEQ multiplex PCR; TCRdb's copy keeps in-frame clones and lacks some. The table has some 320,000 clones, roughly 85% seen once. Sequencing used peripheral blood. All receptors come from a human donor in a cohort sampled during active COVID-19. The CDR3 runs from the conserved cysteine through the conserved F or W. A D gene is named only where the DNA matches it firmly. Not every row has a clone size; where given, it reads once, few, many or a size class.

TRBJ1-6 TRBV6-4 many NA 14 TGTGCCAGCAGGAAGACAGGATCAAATTCACCCCTCCACTTT CASRKTGSNSPLHF
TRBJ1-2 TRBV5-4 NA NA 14 TGTGCCAGCAGCCCCGGGGGGGGGCAATATGGCTACACCTTC CASSPGGGQYGYTF
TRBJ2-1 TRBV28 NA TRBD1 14 TGTGCCAGCAGAGGGACAGGGCTTAGCAATGAGCAGTTCTTC CASRGTGLSNEQFF
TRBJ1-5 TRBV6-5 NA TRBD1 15 TGTGCCGCCTCGCACAGGGACAGTAGCAATCAGCCCCAGCATTTT CAASHRDSSNQPQHF
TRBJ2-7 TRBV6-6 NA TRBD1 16 TGTGCCAGCAGTTACGGTTCGGGACAGGGTAATTACGAGCAGTACTTC CASSYGSGQGNYEQYF
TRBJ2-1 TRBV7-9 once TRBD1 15 TGTGCCAGCAGCTCAACCGGGACAGGCTCGAATGAGCAGTTCTTC CASSSTGTGSNEQFF
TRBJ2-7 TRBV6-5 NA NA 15 TGTGCCAGCAGTTACTCGGAGGGTTCCCCCTACGAGCAGTACTTC CASSYSEGSPYEQYF
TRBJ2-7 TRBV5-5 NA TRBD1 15 TGTGCCAGCAGCCTATTACCGACAGGGGGAGTCGAGCAGTACTTC CASSLLPTGGVEQYF
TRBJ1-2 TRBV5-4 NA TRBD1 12 TGTGCCAGCAGGGGACAGCGATATGGCTACACCTTC CASRGQRYGYTF
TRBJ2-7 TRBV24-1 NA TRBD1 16 TGTGCCACCAGTGACTCACCCGGGACAGGGATTCCCGAGCAGTACTTC CATSDSPGTGIPEQYF
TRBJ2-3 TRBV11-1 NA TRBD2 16 TGTGCCAGCAGTATCAGGACTAGCGGGGGCCCGGGTACGCAGTATTTT CASSIRTSGGPGTQYF
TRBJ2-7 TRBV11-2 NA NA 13 TGTGCCAGCAGCTTAGTATCCCCCTACGAGCAGTACTTC CASSLVSPYEQYF
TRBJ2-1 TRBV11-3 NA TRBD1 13 TGTGCCAGCAGCTCTGGACAGGGGTCTGAGCAGTTCTTC CASSSGQGSEQFF
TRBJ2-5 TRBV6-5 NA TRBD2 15 TGTGCCAGCAGGTGGACTAGCGGGGGGCAAGAGACCCAGTACTTC CASRWTSGGQETQYF
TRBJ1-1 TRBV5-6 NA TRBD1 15 TGTGCCAGCAGCTTGGCGGGACAGGGTTACACTGAAGCTTTCTTT CASSLAGQGYTEAFF
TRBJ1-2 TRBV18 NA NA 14 TGTGCCAGCTCACCTATAGGACAGTCCTATGGCTACACCTTC CASSPIGQSYGYTF
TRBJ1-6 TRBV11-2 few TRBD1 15 TGTGCCAGCAGCCTCCGGGACAGGGAAAATTCACCCCTCCACTTT CASSLRDRENSPLHF
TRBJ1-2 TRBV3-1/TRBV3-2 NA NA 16 TGTGCCAGCAGCCAAGGAATCAAACGACTTGGCCATGGCTACACCTTC CASSQGIKRLGHGYTF
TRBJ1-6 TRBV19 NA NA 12 TGTGCCAGCGGCACAGGTTATTCACCCCTCCACTTT CASGTGYSPLHF
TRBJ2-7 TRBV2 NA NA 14 TGTGCCAGCAGTGCTACGGTGAGCTCCTACGAGCAGTACTTC CASSATVSSYEQYF
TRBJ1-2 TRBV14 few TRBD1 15 TGTGCCAGCAGCCAAGATCTAGGACAGGTGGAGGGCTACACCTTC CASSQDLGQVEGYTF
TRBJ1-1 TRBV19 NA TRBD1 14 TGTGCCAGTACCCGGGGGACAGGGTTCACTGAAGCTTTCTTT CASTRGTGFTEAFF
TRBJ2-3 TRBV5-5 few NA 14 TGTGCCAGCAGCGAGCTAACAGGGTCAGATACGCAGTATTTT CASSELTGSDTQYF
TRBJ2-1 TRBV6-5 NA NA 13 TGTGCCAGCAGTTACGAGGCGGGAAGCCGGAAGTTCTTC CASSYEAGSRKFF
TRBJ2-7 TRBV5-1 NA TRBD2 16 TGCGCCAGCAGACCCCAACAGGCGGGGGGAGTGTACGAGCAGTACTTC CASRPQQAGGVYEQYF
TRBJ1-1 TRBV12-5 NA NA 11 TGTGCTAGTGTCGAGATGGTTGAAGCTTTCTTT CASVEMVEAFF
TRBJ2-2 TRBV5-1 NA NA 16 TGCGCCAGCAGCTTGCAGGGACTTCCGAACACCGGGGAGCTGTTTTTT CASSLQGLPNTGELFF
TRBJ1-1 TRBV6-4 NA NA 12 TGTGCCAGCACAAAAGGGGGAACTGAAGCTTTCTTT CASTKGGTEAFF
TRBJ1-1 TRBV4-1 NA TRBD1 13 TGCGCCAGCAGCCAAGATAGACAGGGGGCAGCTTTCTTT CASSQDRQGAAFF
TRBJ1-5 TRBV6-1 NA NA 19 TGTGCCAGCAGTGATAGTGGTAGGGGGAGTTTATTTGGGATTCAGCCCCAGCATTTT CASSDSGRGSLFGIQPQHF
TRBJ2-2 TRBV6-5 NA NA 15 TGTGCCAGCAGTTATGGTCGGTTGGACACCGGGGAGCTGTTTTTT CASSYGRLDTGELFF
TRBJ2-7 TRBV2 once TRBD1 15 TGTGCCAGCAGTGAGGGGACGGACAGGCCCTACGAGCAGTACTTC CASSEGTDRPYEQYF
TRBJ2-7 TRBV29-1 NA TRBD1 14 TGCAGCGCTAGGACAGGGGTCCTCTCCTACGAGCAGTACTTC CSARTGVLSYEQYF